Listed below are T cell receptor beta chains from one sample, sequenced in a study of long-term antiretroviral therapy in people with HIV. Some clones are missing from TCRdb's copy, which holds only in-frame ones; the method was immunoSEQ multiplex PCR. The sample yields about 20,000 clones, 85% to 95% seen once. Sequencing used unsorted PBMCs, obtained 4.4 years after starting antiretroviral therapy. The receptor source for this set is a woman between 50 and 59 years old with HIV. Both conserved end residues are part of each CDR3. D genes are given only for firm matches. Expanded clones are given a class, and other clones once, few, many or no size at all.

J gene: TRBJ2-3
V gene: TRBV4-1
D gene: -
clone size: -
CDR3 protein: CASSLPGTSQPADTQYF

J gene: TRBJ2-2
V gene: TRBV18
D gene: TRBD1
clone size: -
CDR3 protein: CASSETTGVVGELFF

J gene: TRBJ1-1
V gene: TRBV4-3
D gene: TRBD1
clone size: -
CDR3 protein: CASSQDGTGGLWTEAFF

J gene: TRBJ1-1
V gene: TRBV29-1
D gene: -
clone size: -
CDR3 protein: CSVGTGSLREAFF

J gene: TRBJ1-2
V gene: TRBV4-2
D gene: -
clone size: -
CDR3 protein: CASSPDSPGTYGYTF

J gene: TRBJ2-2
V gene: TRBV14
D gene: -
clone size: -
CDR3 protein: CASSRRSPTNTGELFF

J gene: TRBJ2-1
V gene: TRBV9
D gene: TRBD2
clone size: once
CDR3 protein: CASSVREAPYNEQFF

J gene: TRBJ2-3
V gene: TRBV2
D gene: -
clone size: -
CDR3 protein: CASSESGPLRGTDTQYF

J gene: TRBJ1-2
V gene: TRBV28
D gene: -
clone size: -
CDR3 protein: CASSTTGTSHGYTF

J gene: TRBJ1-2
V gene: TRBV2
D gene: -
clone size: -
CDR3 protein: CAMLGDNYGYTF

J gene: TRBJ2-4
V gene: TRBV9
D gene: TRBD2
clone size: -
CDR3 protein: CASSRGSSFGGATKNIQYF

J gene: TRBJ2-7
V gene: TRBV7-8
D gene: -
clone size: few
CDR3 protein: CASRQAVGPYEQYF

J gene: TRBJ2-1
V gene: TRBV2
D gene: TRBD2
clone size: -
CDR3 protein: CASASGGRYNEQFF

J gene: TRBJ2-7
V gene: TRBV29-1
D gene: -
clone size: -
CDR3 protein: CSVGAPDPRGHRVYEQYF

J gene: TRBJ1-3
V gene: TRBV5-6
D gene: -
clone size: -
CDR3 protein: CASSLIGSGNTIYF

J gene: TRBJ2-5
V gene: TRBV11-3
D gene: TRBD2
clone size: -
CDR3 protein: CASSWGSGGAEETQYF

J gene: TRBJ1-2
V gene: TRBV5-5
D gene: -
clone size: -
CDR3 protein: CASSWTWDSYGYTF

J gene: TRBJ1-5
V gene: TRBV5-6
D gene: -
clone size: -
CDR3 protein: CASSLTGFDGNQPQHF

J gene: TRBJ2-5
V gene: TRBV11-2
D gene: -
clone size: -
CDR3 protein: CASSFGTGGETQYF

J gene: TRBJ2-3
V gene: TRBV2
D gene: -
clone size: few
CDR3 protein: CASPRDTDTQYF

J gene: TRBJ2-3
V gene: TRBV15
D gene: -
clone size: -
CDR3 protein: CATSRDGQITDTQYF

J gene: TRBJ1-2
V gene: TRBV7-4
D gene: TRBD1
clone size: once
CDR3 protein: CASSSRDSLYGYTF

J gene: TRBJ1-5
V gene: TRBV19
D gene: -
clone size: -
CDR3 protein: CASSLQSPGPAGGIKHF

J gene: TRBJ2-7
V gene: TRBV11-2
D gene: -
clone size: once
CDR3 protein: CASSLAYEQYF

J gene: TRBJ1-4
V gene: TRBV15
D gene: TRBD1
clone size: -
CDR3 protein: CATSRTSGGPEKLFF

J gene: TRBJ1-5
V gene: TRBV30
D gene: TRBD1
clone size: -
CDR3 protein: CAWSRAGTASGQPQHF

J gene: TRBJ2-4
V gene: TRBV2
D gene: -
clone size: -
CDR3 protein: CASRAGLAKNIQYF

J gene: TRBJ1-2
V gene: TRBV21-1
D gene: -
clone size: -
CDR3 protein: CASSAPALGQPFYGYTF

J gene: TRBJ2-7
V gene: TRBV6-1
D gene: -
clone size: -
CDR3 protein: CASSASRAGEQYF

J gene: TRBJ1-5
V gene: TRBV6-6
D gene: -
clone size: once
CDR3 protein: CASSPSDQPQHF

J gene: TRBJ2-3
V gene: TRBV25-1
D gene: TRBD2
clone size: -
CDR3 protein: CASSESIAGGTDTQYF

J gene: TRBJ2-7
V gene: TRBV7-9
D gene: TRBD1
clone size: -
CDR3 protein: CASSSQRTGLGEQYF

J gene: TRBJ2-7
V gene: TRBV5-5
D gene: -
clone size: -
CDR3 protein: CASSFGGGHSYEQYF

J gene: TRBJ2-2
V gene: TRBV4-3
D gene: TRBD2
clone size: -
CDR3 protein: CASSVGTSGGATNTGELFF

J gene: TRBJ1-4
V gene: TRBV27
D gene: -
clone size: -
CDR3 protein: CASSKIQGGANEKLFF

J gene: TRBJ2-7
V gene: TRBV5-1
D gene: -
clone size: -
CDR3 protein: CASSGGTVNYEQYF

J gene: TRBJ1-5
V gene: TRBV10-3
D gene: -
clone size: -
CDR3 protein: CAISESKTGNSNQPQHF

J gene: TRBJ1-2
V gene: TRBV19
D gene: -
clone size: -
CDR3 protein: CASSIPGNRYGYTF

J gene: TRBJ1-2
V gene: TRBV7-2
D gene: -
clone size: -
CDR3 protein: CASSLTGDNYGYTF

J gene: TRBJ1-3
V gene: TRBV5-6
D gene: -
clone size: -
CDR3 protein: CASSLTGISSGNTIYF

J gene: TRBJ2-2
V gene: TRBV7-7
D gene: -
clone size: -
CDR3 protein: CASSPGLGDTGELFF

J gene: TRBJ1-4
V gene: TRBV7-8
D gene: -
clone size: -
CDR3 protein: CASSLFGTHVATNEKLFF

J gene: TRBJ2-7
V gene: TRBV4-2
D gene: -
clone size: once
CDR3 protein: CASSQVSEGRFSYEQYF

J gene: TRBJ2-3
V gene: TRBV19
D gene: TRBD1
clone size: once
CDR3 protein: CASRGTASTDTQYF

J gene: TRBJ2-5
V gene: TRBV6-1
D gene: -
clone size: -
CDR3 protein: CASSEIPIDQSNHPHF

J gene: TRBJ2-7
V gene: TRBV10-3
D gene: -
clone size: once
CDR3 protein: CAISGTPGYEQYF

J gene: TRBJ2-3
V gene: TRBV11-3
D gene: -
clone size: -
CDR3 protein: CASSLGTDTQYF

J gene: TRBJ1-2
V gene: TRBV7-9
D gene: -
clone size: few
CDR3 protein: CASSLGGGYTF

J gene: TRBJ1-2
V gene: TRBV12-5
D gene: -
clone size: once
CDR3 protein: CASGLEYRTTGYTF

J gene: TRBJ2-7
V gene: TRBV5-8
D gene: -
clone size: -
CDR3 protein: CASSFGEQYF

J gene: TRBJ1-5
V gene: TRBV15
D gene: TRBD1
clone size: -
CDR3 protein: CATSSPGQGGQPQHF

J gene: TRBJ2-3
V gene: TRBV18
D gene: TRBD2
clone size: -
CDR3 protein: CASSPTTSGGAGTDTQYF

J gene: TRBJ1-1
V gene: TRBV7-2
D gene: -
clone size: -
CDR3 protein: CASSFSGNTEAFF

J gene: TRBJ2-1
V gene: TRBV27
D gene: TRBD2
clone size: once
CDR3 protein: CASSTSGSLYNEQFF

J gene: TRBJ2-7
V gene: TRBV11-2
D gene: TRBD2
clone size: -
CDR3 protein: CASSSGLAVGEQYF